The text below deals with one TCR beta chain. As processed by the authors: Amplification with reference gene primers provided the estimates of nucleated cell counts. Using immunoSEQ multiplex PCR, the repertoire was profiled, and TCRdb retains in-frame clones only, with some absent. Clonal size and the V and J genes are those of that table, whereas D and trimming came from the DNA. The sample lists about 80,000 clones; roughly 80% were seen once. This CDR3 spans 14 amino acids. Trimming took 5 bases from V and 4 from J; bases not matched to a gene: 5. Germline V CDR1 and CDR2: GTSNPN, SVGIG (reference sequence). The data derive from a study of blood T cell repertoires in COVID-19. Study summary: Samples representing acute and convalescent COVID-19 were sourced from the United States, Italy and Spain. PBMCs, B-cell-depleted T cells, or T cells provided the cDNA or gDNA that made up the material.

Input material: peripheral blood. V and J are TRBV30 and TRBJ2-3, with 11 bases fitting TRBD2. This TCR was recovered from a woman between 65 and 79 years old with acute or convalescent COVID-19. The CDR3: CAWQTSGNSDTQYF. The DNA for the CDR3 is TGTGCCTGGCAGACTAGCGGGAACTCAGATACGCAGTATTTT.